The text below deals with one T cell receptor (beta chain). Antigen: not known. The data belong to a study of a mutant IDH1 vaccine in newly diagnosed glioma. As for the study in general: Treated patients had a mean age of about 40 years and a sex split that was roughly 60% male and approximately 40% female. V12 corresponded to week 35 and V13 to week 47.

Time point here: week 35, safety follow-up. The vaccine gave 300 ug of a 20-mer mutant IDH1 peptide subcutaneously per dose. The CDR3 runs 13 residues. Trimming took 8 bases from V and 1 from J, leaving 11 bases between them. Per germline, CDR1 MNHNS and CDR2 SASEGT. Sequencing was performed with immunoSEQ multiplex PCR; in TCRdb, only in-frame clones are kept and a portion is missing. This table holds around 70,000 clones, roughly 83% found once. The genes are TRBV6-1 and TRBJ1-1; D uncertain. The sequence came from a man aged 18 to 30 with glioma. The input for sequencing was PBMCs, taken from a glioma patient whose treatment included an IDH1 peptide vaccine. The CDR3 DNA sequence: TGTGCCAGCTACAAGGCCGAGAACACTGAAGCTTTCTTT. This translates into CASYKAENTEAFF.